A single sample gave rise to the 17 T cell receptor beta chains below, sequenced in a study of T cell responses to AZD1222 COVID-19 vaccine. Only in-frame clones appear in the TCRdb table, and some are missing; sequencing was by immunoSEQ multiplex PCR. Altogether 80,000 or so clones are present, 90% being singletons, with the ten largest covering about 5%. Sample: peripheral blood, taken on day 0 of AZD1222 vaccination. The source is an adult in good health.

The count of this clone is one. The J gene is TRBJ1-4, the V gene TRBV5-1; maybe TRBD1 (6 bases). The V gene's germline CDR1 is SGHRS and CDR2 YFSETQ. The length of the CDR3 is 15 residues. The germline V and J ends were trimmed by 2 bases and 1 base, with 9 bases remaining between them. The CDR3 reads CASSFLTGTNEKLFF. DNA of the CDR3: TGCGCCAGCAGCTTCCTGACAGGAACTAATGAAAAACTGTTTTTT.

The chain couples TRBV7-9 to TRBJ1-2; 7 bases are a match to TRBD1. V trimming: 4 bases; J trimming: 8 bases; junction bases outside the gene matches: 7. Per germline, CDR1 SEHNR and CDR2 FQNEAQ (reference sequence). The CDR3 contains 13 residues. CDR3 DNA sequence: TGTGCCAGCAGCTCCGACAGGGTGGGGGGCTACACCTTC. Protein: CASSSDRVGGYTF.

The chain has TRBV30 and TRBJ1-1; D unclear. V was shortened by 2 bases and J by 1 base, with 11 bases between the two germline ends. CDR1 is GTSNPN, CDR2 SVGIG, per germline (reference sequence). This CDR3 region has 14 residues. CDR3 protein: CAWSHGESNTEAFF. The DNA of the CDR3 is TGTGCCTGGAGTCATGGCGAATCGAACACTGAAGCTTTCTTT.

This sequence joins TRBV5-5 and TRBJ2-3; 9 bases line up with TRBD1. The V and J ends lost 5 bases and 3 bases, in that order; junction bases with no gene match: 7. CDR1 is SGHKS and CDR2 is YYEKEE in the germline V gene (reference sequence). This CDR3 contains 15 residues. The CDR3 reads CASSPGDRVTDTQYF. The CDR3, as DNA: TGTGCCAGCAGTCCTGGGGACAGGGTGACAGATACGCAGTATTTT.

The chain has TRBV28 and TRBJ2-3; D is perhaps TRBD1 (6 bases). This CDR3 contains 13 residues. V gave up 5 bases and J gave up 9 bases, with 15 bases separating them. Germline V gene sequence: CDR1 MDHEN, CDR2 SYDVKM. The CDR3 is CASSLAQGYTQYF. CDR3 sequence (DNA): TGTGCCAGCAGTCTGGCACAGGGCTACACGCAGTATTTT. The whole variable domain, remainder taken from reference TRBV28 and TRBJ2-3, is DVKVTQSSRYLVKRTGEKVFLECVQDMDHENMFWYRQDPGLGLRLIYFSYDVKMKEKGDIPEGYSVSREKKERFSLILESASTNQTSMYLCASSLAQGYTQYFGPGTRLTVL.

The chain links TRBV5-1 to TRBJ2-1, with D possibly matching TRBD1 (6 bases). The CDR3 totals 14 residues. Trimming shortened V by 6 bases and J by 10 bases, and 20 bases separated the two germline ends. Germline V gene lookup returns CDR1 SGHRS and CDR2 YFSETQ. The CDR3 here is CASNRDGRGGEQFF. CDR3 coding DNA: TGCGCCAGCAACCGGGACGGCCGAGGGGGAGAGCAGTTCTTC. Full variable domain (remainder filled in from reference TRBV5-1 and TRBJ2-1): KAGVTQTPRYLIKTRGQQVTLSCSPISGHRSVSWYQQTPGQGLQFLFEYFSETQRNKGNFPGRFSGRQFSNSRSEMNVSTLELGDSALYLCASNRDGRGGEQFFGPGTRLTVL.

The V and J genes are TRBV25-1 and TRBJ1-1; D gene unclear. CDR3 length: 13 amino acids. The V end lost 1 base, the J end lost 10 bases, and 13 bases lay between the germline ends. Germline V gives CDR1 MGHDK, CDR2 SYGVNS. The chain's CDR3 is CASSESGVSAAFF. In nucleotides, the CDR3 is TGTGCCAGCAGTGAATCCGGAGTATCTGCAGCTTTCTTT.

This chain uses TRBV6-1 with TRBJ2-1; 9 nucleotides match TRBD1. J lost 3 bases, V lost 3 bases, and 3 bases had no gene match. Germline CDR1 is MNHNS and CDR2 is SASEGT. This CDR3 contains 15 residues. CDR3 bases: TGTGCCAGCAGTGATGGGACAGGGATCTACAATGAGCAGTTCTTC. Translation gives CASSDGTGIYNEQFF.

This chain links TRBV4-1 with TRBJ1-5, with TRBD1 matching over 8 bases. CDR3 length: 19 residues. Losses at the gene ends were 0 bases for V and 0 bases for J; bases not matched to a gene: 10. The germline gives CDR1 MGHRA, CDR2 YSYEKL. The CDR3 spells CASSQEPTGQVYSNQPQHF. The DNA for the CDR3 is TGCGCCAGCAGCCAAGAGCCCACGGGACAGGTATATAGCAATCAGCCCCAGCATTTT.

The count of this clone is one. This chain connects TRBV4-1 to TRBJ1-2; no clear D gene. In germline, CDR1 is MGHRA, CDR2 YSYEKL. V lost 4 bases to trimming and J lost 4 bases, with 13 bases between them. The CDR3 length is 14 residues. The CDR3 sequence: CASSRGEEPYGYTF. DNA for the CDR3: TGCGCCAGCAGCCGCGGTGAGGAACCCTATGGCTACACCTTC.

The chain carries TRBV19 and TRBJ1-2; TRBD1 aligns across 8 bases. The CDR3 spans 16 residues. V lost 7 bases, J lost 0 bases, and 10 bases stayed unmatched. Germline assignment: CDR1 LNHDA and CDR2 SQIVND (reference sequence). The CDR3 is CASNALGTGANYGYTF. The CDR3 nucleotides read TGTGCCAGTAATGCACTAGGGACAGGAGCTAACTATGGCTACACCTTC.

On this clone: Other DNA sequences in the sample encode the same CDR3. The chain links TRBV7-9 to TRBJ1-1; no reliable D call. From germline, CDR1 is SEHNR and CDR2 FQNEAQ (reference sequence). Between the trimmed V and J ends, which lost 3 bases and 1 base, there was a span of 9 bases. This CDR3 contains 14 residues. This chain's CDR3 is CASSLSGANTEAFF. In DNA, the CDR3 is TGTGCCAGCAGCTTGTCAGGCGCGAACACTGAAGCTTTCTTT.

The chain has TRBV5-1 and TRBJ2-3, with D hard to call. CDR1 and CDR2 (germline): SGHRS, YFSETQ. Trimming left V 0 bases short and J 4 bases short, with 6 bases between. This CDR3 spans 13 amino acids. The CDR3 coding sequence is TGCGCCAGCAGCTTGGGTGAAGCAGATACGCAGTATTTT. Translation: CASSLGEADTQYF.

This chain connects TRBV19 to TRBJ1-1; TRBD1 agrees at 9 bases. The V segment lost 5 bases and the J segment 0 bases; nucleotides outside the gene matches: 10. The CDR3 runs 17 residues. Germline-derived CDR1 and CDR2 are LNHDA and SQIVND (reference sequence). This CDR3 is CASSSAGQGLVNTEAFF. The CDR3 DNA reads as TGTGCCAGTAGTTCTGCGGGACAGGGATTGGTGAACACTGAAGCTTTCTTT.

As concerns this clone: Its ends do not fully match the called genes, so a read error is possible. The CDR3 region is CASSLSGHPSNEQFF. The CDR3 DNA reads as TGTGCTAGCAGCTTATCGGGCCACCCCTCCAATGAGCAGTTCTTC. The chain joins TRBV7-7 to TRBJ2-1; D is undetermined. Germline assignment: CDR1 SSHAT and CDR2 FNYEAQ (reference sequence). This CDR3 has 15 residues.

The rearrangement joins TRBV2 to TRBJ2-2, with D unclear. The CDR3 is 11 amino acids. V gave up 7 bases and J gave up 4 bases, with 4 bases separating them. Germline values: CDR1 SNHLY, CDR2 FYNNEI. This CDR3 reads CASILTGELFF. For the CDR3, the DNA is TGTGCCAGCATACTCACCGGGGAGCTGTTTTTT. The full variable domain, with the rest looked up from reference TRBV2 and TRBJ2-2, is EPEVTQTPSHQVTQMGQEVILRCVPISNHLYFYWYRQILGQKVEFLVSFYNNEISEKSEIFDDQFSVERPDGSNFTLKIRSTKLEDSAMYFCASILTGELFFGEGSRLTVL.

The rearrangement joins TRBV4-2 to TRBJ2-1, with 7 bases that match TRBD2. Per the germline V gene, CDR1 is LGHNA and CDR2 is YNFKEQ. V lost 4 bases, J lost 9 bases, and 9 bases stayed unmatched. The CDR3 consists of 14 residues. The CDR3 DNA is TGTGCCAGCAGCCCGACTAGCCCTGGCGGTGAGCAGTTCTTC. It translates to CASSPTSPGGEQFF.